This TCR beta chain was observed in a study of blood T cell repertoires in COVID-19. The V gene end was trimmed by 1 base and the J gene end by 3 bases; junction bases not matched to a gene: 5. The CDR3 contains 16 residues. Germline V gene sequence: CDR1 LGHNA, CDR2 YNFKEQ. Repertoires were generated with immunoSEQ multiplex PCR, while TCRdb's copy carries only in-frame clones and drops some. The sample records 95,000 to 150,000 clones, roughly 83% being singletons. V is TRBV4-2 and J is TRBJ2-7, with 11 bases fitting TRBD2. Sequencing was done on a sample of peripheral blood. This TCR derives from a man aged 40-55 years with active or convalescent COVID-19. The CDR3 sequence is CASSQVLAGGNYEQYF. CDR3 nucleotides: TGTGCCAGCAGCCAAGTTCTAGCGGGGGGTAACTACGAGCAGTACTTC.